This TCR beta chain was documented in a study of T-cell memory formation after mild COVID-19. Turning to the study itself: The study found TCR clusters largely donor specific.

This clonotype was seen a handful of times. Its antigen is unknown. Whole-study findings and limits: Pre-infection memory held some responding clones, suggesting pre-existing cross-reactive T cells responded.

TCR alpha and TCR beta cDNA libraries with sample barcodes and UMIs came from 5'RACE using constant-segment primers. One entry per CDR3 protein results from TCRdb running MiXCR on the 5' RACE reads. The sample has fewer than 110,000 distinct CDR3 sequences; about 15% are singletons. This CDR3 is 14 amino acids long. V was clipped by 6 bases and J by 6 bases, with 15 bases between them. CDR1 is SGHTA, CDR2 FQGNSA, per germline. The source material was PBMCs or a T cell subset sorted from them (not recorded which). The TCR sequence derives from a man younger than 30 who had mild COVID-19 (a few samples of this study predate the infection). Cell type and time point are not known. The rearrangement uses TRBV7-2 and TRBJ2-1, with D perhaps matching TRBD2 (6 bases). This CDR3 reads CASSSAGRTNEQFF. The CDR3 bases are TGTGCCAGCAGTTCGGCCGGGAGAACCAATGAGCAGTTCTTC.